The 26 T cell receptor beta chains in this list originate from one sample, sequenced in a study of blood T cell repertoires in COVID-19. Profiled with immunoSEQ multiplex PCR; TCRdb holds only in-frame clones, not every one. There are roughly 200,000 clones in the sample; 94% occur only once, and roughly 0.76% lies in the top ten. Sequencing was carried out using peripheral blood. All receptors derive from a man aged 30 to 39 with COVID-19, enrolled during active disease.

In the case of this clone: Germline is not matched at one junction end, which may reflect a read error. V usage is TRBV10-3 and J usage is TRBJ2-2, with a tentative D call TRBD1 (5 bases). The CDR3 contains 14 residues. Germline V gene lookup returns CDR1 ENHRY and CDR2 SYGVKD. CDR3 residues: CAIKTQAPTGELFF. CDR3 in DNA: TGTGCTATCAAAACACAGGCACCCACCGGGGAGCTGTTTTTT.

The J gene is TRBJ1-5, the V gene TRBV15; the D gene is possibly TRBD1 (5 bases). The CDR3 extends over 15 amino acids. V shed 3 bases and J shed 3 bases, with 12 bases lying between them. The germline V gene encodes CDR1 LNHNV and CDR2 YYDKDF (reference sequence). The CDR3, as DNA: TGTGCCACCAGCAGCGACGCAGGGTACAATCAGCCCCAGCATTTT. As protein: CATSSDAGYNQPQHF.

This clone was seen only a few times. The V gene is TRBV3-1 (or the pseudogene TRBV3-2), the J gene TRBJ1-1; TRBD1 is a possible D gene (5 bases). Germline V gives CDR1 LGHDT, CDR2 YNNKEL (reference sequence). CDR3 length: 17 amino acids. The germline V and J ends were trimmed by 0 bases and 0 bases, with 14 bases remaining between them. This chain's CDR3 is CASSQDDGGGLNTEAFF. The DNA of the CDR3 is TGTGCCAGCAGCCAAGATGACGGGGGTGGCCTGAACACTGAAGCTTTCTTT.

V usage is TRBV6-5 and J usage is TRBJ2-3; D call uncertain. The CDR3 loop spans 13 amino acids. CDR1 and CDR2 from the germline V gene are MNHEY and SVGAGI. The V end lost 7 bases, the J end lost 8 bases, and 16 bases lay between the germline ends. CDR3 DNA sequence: TGTGCCAGCACTCTCGGATCGGGTCGTACGCAGTATTTT. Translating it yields CASTLGSGRTQYF.

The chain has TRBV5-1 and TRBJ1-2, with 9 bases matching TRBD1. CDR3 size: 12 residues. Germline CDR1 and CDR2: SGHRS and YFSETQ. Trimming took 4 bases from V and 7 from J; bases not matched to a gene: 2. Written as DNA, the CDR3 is TGCGCCAGCAGCCCACAGGGGGCTGGCTACACCTTC. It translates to CASSPQGAGYTF.

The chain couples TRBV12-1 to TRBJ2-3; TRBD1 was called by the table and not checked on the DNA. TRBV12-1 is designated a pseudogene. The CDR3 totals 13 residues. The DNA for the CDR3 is TGTGCCAGCAGCTTTCAGGGGGCAGATACGCAGTATTTT. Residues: CASSFQGADTQYF.

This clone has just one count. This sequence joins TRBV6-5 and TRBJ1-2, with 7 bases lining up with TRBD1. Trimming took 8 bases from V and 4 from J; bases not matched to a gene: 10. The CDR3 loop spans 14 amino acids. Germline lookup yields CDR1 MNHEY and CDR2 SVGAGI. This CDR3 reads CASSAGDSSYGYTF. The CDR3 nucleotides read TGTGCCAGCTCAGCCGGGGACAGTAGCTATGGCTACACCTTC.

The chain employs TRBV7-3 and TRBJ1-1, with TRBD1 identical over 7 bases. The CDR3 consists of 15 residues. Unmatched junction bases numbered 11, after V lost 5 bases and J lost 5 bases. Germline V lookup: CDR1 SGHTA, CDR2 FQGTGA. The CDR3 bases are TGTGCCAGCAGCGCCCAGGGGGGAGGTGGGACTGAAGCTTTCTTT. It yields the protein CASSAQGGGGTEAFF.

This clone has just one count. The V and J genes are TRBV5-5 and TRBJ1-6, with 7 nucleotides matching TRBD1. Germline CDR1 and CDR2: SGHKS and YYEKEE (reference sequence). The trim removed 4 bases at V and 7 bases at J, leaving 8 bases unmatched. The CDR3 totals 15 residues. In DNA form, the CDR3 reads TGTGCCAGCAGCACCCGGACAGGCGAAAATTCACCCCTCCACTTT. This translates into CASSTRTGENSPLHF.

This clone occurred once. The CDR3 spells CASSQDTGSRAFF. In DNA form, the CDR3 reads TGCGCCAGCAGCCAAGATACAGGGTCGAGAGCTTTCTTT. V usage is TRBV4-1 and J usage is TRBJ1-1, with TRBD1 as a possible D gene (6 bases). The CDR3 totals 13 residues. V lost 0 bases and J lost 10, with 12 bases in between. Germline V CDR1 and CDR2: MGHRA, YSYEKL.

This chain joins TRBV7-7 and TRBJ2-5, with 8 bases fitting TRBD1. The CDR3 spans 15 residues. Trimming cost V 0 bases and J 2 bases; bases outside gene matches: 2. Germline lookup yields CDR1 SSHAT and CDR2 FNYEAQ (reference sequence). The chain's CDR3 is CASSLAGTGQETQYF. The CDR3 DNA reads TGTGCCAGCAGCTTAGCCGGGACAGGACAAGAGACCCAGTACTTC.

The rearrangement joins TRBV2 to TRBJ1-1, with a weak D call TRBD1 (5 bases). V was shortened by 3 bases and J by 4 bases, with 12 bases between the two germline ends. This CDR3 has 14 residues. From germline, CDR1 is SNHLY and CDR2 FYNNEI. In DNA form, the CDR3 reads TGTGCCAGCAGTGACGGCCAGGGAAGCACTGAAGCTTTCTTT. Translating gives CASSDGQGSTEAFF.

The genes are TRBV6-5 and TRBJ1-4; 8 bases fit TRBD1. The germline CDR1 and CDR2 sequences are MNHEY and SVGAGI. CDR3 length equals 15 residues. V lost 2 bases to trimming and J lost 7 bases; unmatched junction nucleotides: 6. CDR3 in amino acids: CASSYQYRGGEKLFF. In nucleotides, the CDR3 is TGTGCCAGCAGTTACCAATACAGGGGGGGTGAAAAACTGTTTTTT.

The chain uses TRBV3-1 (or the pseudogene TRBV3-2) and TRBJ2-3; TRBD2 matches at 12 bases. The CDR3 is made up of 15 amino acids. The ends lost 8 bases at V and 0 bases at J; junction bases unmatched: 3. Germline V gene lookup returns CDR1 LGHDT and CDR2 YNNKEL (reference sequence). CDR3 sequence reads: CASDLAGGSTDTQYF. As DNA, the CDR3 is TGTGCCAGCGATCTAGCGGGGGGGAGCACAGATACGCAGTATTTT.

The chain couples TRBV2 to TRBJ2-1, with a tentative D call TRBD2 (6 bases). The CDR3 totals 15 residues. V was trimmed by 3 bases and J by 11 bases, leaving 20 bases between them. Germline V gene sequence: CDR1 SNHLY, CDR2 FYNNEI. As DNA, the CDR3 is TGTGCCAGCAGTGATCAATTTGTTGGCGGGACTCAGCAGTTCTTC. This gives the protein CASSDQFVGGTQQFF.

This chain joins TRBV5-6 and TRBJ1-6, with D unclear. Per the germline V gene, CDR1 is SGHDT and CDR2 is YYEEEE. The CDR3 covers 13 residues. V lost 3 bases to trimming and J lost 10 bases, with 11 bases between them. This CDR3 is CASSSGVRSPLHF. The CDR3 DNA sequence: TGTGCCAGCAGCTCGGGAGTAAGATCACCCCTCCACTTT.

CDR3 sequence reads: CASSEFLGEQFF. The CDR3 nucleotides read TGTGCCAGCAGTGAATTCCTAGGCGAGCAGTTCTTC. This sequence joins TRBV2 and TRBJ2-1; D is undetermined. The CDR3 runs to 12 residues. V lost 2 bases to trimming and J lost 10 bases, with 9 bases between them. CDR1 and CDR2 (germline): SNHLY, FYNNEI.

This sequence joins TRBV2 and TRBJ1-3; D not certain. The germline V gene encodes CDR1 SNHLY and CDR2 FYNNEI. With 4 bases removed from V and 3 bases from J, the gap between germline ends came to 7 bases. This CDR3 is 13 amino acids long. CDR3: CASSVGLGNTIYF. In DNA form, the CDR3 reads TGTGCCAGCAGTGTTGGCCTTGGAAACACCATATATTTT.

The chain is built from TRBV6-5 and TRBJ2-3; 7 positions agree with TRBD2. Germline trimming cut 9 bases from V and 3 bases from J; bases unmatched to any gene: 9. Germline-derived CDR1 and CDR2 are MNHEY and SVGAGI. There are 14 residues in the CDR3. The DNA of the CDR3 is TGTGCCAGTCGGCAGCGGGGAATAACAGATACGCAGTATTTT. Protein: CASRQRGITDTQYF.

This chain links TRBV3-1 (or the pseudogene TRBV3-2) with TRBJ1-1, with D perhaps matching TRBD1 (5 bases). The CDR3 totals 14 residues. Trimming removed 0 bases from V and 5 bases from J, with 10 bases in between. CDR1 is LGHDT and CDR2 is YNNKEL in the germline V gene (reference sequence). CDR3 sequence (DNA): TGTGCCAGCAGCCAAGATTTGTCAGGGACTGAAGCTTTCTTT. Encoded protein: CASSQDLSGTEAFF.

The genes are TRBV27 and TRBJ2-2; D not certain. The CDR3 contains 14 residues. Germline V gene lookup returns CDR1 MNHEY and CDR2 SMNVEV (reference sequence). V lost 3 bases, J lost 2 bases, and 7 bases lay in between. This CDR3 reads CASSLRYNTGELFF. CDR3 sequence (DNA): TGTGCCAGCAGTTTGAGGTATAACACCGGGGAGCTGTTTTTT.

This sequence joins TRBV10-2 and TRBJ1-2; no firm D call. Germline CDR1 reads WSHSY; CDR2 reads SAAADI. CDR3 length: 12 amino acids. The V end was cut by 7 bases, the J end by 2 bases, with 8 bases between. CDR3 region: CASTGRNYGYTF. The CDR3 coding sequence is TGCGCCAGCACCGGCAGGAACTATGGCTACACCTTC.

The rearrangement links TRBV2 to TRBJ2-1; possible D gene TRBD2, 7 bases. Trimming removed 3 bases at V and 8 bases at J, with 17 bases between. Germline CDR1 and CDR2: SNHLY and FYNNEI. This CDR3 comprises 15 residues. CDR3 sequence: CASSDEGGGPDEQFF. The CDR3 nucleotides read TGTGCCAGCAGTGATGAAGGGGGGGGGCCCGATGAGCAGTTCTTC.

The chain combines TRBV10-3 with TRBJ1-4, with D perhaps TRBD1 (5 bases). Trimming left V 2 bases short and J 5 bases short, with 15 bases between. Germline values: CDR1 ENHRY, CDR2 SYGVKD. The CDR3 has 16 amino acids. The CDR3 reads CAISEQAGGGNEKLFF. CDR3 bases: TGTGCCATCAGTGAGCAAGCTGGTGGGGGGAATGAAAAACTGTTTTTT.

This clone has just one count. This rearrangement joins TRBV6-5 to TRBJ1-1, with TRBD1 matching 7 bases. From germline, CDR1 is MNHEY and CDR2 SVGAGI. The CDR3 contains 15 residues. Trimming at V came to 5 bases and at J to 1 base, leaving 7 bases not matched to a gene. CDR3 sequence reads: CASSPWGQRNTEAFF. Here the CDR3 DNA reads TGTGCCAGCAGTCCCTGGGGACAGAGGAACACTGAAGCTTTCTTT.

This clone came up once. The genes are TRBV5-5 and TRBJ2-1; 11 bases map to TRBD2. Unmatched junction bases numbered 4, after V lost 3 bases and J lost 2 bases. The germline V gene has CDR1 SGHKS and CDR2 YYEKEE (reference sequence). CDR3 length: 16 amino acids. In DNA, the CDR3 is TGTGCCAGCAGCTCTGGTAGCGGGGGGGCCTACAATGAGCAGTTCTTC. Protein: CASSSGSGGAYNEQFF.